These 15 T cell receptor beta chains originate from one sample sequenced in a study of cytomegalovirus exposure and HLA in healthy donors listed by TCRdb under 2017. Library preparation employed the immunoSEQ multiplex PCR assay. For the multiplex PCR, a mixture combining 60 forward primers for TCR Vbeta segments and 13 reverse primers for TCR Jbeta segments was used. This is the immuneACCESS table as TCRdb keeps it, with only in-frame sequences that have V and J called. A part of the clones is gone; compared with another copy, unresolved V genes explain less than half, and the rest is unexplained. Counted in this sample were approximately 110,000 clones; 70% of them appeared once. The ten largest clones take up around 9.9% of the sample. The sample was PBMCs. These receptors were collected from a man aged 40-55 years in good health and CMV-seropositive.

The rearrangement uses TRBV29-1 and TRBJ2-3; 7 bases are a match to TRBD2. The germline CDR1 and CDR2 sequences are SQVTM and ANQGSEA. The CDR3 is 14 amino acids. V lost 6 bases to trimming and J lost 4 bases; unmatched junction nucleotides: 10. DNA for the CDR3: TGCAGCGTCGGGCAGGGCGGGAGAGCAGATACGCAGTATTTT. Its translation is CSVGQGGRADTQYF.

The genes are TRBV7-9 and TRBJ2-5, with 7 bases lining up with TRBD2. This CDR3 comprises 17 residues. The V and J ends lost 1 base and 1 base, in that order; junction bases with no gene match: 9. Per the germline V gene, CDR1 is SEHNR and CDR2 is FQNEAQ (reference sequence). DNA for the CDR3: TGTGCCAGCAGCTTAGAGCGGAATCTAGCGGCCCAAGAGACCCAGTACTTC. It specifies CASSLERNLAAQETQYF.

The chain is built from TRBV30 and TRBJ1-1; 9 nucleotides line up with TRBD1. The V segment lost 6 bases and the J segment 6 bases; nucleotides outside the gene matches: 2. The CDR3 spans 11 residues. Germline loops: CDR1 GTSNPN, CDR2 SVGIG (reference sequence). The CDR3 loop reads CACRDRAEAFF. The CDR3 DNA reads TGTGCCTGTCGGGACAGGGCTGAAGCTTTCTTT.

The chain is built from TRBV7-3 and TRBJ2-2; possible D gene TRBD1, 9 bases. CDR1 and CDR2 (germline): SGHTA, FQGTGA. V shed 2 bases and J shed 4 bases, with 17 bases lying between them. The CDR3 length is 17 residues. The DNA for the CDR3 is TGTGCCAGCAGCTTAGTAGCGGGACAGGGTCTCACCGGGGAGCTGTTTTTT. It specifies CASSLVAGQGLTGELFF. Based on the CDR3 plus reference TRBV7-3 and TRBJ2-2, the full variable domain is GAGVSQTPSNKVTEKGKYVELRCDPISGHTALYWYRQSLGQGPEFLIYFQGTGAADDSGLPNDRFFAVRPEGSVSTLKIQRTERGDSAVYLCASSLVAGQGLTGELFFGEGSRLTVL.

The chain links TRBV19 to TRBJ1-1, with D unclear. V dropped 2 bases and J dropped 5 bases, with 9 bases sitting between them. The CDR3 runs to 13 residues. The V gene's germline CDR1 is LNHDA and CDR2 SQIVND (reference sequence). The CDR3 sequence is CASSIKEGTEAFF. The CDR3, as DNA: TGTGCCAGTAGTATAAAAGAGGGTACTGAAGCTTTCTTT.

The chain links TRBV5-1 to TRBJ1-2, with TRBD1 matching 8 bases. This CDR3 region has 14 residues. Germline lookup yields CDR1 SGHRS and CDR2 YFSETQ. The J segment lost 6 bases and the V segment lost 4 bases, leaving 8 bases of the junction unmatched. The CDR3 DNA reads TGCGCCAGCAGCCAAGGACAGGGAGTCGATGGCTACACCTTC. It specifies CASSQGQGVDGYTF.

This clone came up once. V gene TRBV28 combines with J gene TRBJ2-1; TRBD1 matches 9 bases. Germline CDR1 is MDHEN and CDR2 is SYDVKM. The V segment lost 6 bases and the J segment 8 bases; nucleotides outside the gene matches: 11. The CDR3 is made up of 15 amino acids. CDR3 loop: CASRGTGTYWDEQFF. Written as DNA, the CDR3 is TGTGCCAGCAGGGGGACAGGGACCTACTGGGATGAGCAGTTCTTC.

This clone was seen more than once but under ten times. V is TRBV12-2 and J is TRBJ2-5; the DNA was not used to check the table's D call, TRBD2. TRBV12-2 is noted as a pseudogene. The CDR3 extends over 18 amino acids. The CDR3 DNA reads TGTGCAAGTCGCCCTAGACCACTCTCTAGCGGATCGAAAGAGACCCAGTACTTC. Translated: CASRPRPLSSGSKETQYF.

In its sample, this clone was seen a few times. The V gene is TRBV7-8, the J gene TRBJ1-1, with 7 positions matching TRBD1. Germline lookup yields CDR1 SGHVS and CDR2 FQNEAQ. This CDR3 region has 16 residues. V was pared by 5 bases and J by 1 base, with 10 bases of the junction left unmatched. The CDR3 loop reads CASSPGRGQRNTEAFF. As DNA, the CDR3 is TGTGCCAGCAGCCCCGGGCGGGGACAGAGGAACACTGAAGCTTTCTTT.

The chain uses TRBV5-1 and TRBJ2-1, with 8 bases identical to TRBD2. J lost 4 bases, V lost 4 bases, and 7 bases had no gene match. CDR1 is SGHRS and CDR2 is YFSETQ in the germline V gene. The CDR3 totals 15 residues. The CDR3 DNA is TGCGCCAGCAGCCCGGGACTAGGAGGATACAATGAGCAGTTCTTC. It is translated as CASSPGLGGYNEQFF.

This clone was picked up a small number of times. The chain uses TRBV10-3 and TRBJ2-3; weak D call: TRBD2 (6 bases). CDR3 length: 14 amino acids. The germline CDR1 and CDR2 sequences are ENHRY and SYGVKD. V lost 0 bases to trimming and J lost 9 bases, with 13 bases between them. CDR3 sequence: CAISESLARLTQYF. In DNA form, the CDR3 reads TGTGCCATCAGTGAGTCGCTAGCGAGACTAACGCAGTATTTT.

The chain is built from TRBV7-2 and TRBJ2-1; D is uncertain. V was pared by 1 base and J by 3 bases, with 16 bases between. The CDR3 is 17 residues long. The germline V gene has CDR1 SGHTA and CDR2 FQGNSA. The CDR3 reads CASSLDTTTTYYNEQFF. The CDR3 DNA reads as TGTGCCAGCAGCTTAGATACGACGACGACTTACTACAATGAGCAGTTCTTC.

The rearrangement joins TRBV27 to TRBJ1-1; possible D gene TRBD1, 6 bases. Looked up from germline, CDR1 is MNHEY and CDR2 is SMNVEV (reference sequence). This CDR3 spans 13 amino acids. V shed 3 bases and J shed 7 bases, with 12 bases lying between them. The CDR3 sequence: CASSLGQGFEAFF. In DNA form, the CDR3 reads TGTGCCAGCAGTTTGGGGCAGGGGTTTGAAGCTTTCTTT.

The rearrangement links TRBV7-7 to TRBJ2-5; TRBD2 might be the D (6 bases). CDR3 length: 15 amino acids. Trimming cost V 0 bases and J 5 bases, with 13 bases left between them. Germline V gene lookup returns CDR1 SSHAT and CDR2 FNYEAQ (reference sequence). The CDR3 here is CASSLAPLAPETQYF. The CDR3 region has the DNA TGTGCCAGCAGCTTAGCCCCACTAGCCCCGGAGACCCAGTACTTC.

The CDR3 DNA follows: TGTGCCAGCAGTTCGGGACTATCCTACGAGCAGTACTTC. It translates to CASSSGLSYEQYF. The chain employs TRBV28 and TRBJ2-7, with TRBD2 matching over 7 bases. V lost 4 bases and J lost 1; bases outside the gene matches: 1. The CDR3 totals 13 residues. Germline CDR1 reads MDHEN; CDR2 reads SYDVKM.